Following are 18 T cell receptor beta chains from one sample sequenced in a study of identical twins' blood T cells. TCRdb reanalysed the 5' RACE reads using MiXCR and keeps one entry per CDR3 protein. In the table there are fewer than 450,000 distinct CDR3 sequences, about 28% of which are singletons. The sequenced material came from PBMCs. The receptors come from a woman aged 18-49 years in good health.

The chain joins TRBV12-3 or TRBV12-4 to TRBJ2-3; 8 positions match TRBD2. Trimming cost V 7 bases and J 3 bases; bases outside gene matches: 12. The CDR3 covers 16 residues. The DNA for the CDR3 is TGTGCCAGCATCATATCGGGCGGGAGGAAGACAGATACGCAGTATTTT. Translating gives CASIISGGRKTDTQYF.

This rearrangement joins TRBV6-1 to TRBJ1-6; 9 bases align to TRBD1. The germline V gene encodes CDR1 MNHNS and CDR2 SASEGT. Germline trimming cut 2 bases from V and 9 bases from J; bases unmatched to any gene: 11. The CDR3 is 17 amino acids. The CDR3 loop is CASSERNAGTGFSPLHF. CDR3 DNA sequence: TGTGCCAGCAGTGAACGGAACGCCGGGACAGGGTTTTCACCCCTCCACTTT.

This clonotype came up a few times. The rearrangement uses TRBV7-9 and TRBJ1-1, with 7 nucleotides matching TRBD1. The germline V gene encodes CDR1 SEHNR and CDR2 FQNEAQ (reference sequence). The CDR3 spans 13 residues. J was trimmed by 7 bases and V by 5 bases; bases with no gene match: 7. For the CDR3, the DNA is TGTGCCAGCAGCCCGGGACAGAAGGTTGAAGCTTTCTTT. Its protein is CASSPGQKVEAFF.

The chain couples TRBV28 to TRBJ1-2; D ambiguous. The V end lost 6 bases, the J end lost 5 bases, and 10 bases lay between the germline ends. CDR1 and CDR2 (germline): MDHEN, SYDVKM. CDR3 length: 12 residues. The CDR3: CASSVSGYGYTF. In DNA form, the CDR3 reads TGTGCCAGCAGCGTAAGTGGGTATGGCTACACCTTC.

This clonotype has a handful of counts. The chain has TRBV20-1 and TRBJ1-4, with unresolved D. Germline V CDR1 and CDR2: DFQATT, SNEGSKA (reference sequence). The V and J ends lost 5 bases and 8 bases respectively, with 15 bases between them. The CDR3 sequence is 13 residues long. The CDR3 reads CSAGRVTTEKLFF. In nucleotides, the CDR3 is TGCAGTGCTGGTCGAGTTACAACAGAAAAACTGTTTTTT.

This clonotype occurred a few times. This chain links TRBV12-3 or TRBV12-4 with TRBJ2-3, with a weak D call TRBD1 (5 bases). V lost 5 bases and J 0 bases, leaving 15 bases between the germline ends. This CDR3 has 16 amino acids. This chain's CDR3 is CASSPPSGISTDTQYF. In DNA, the CDR3 is TGTGCCAGCAGTCCCCCCTCAGGGATCAGCACAGATACGCAGTATTTT.

The genes are TRBV27 and TRBJ1-3; 8 bases match TRBD1. This CDR3 has 14 residues. V lost 9 bases to trimming and J lost 0 bases; unmatched junction nucleotides: 4. The germline V gene encodes CDR1 MNHEY and CDR2 SMNVEV (reference sequence). The CDR3 region has the DNA TGTGCCAGTAGGGACAGGAACTCTGGAAACACCATATATTTT. Encoded protein: CASRDRNSGNTIYF.

This chain links TRBV11-2 with TRBJ1-1; no definite D call. The V gene lost 5 bases and the J gene lost 4 bases, with 8 bases spanning the gap. The CDR3 consists of 12 residues. Germline V gene data show CDR1 as SGHAT and CDR2 as FQNNGV. In DNA, the CDR3 is TGTGCCAGCAGCGTACAGCTCACTGAAGCTTTCTTT. Its protein is CASSVQLTEAFF.

This clonotype was found many times. V usage is TRBV5-1 and J usage is TRBJ2-2; D may be TRBD1 (6 bases). The CDR3 length is 14 residues. Germline V gene sequence: CDR1 SGHRS, CDR2 YFSETQ. V gave up 5 bases and J gave up 4 bases, with 12 bases separating them. The CDR3 DNA reads as TGCGCCAGCAGTTATTCAGGGGCCACCGGGGAGCTGTTTTTT. Protein product: CASSYSGATGELFF. The full variable domain, in which reference TRBV5-1 and TRBJ2-2 provide the parts outside the CDR3, is KAGVTQTPRYLIKTRGQQVTLSCSPISGHRSVSWYQQTPGQGLQFLFEYFSETQRNKGNFPGRFSGRQFSNSRSEMNVSTLELGDSALYLCASSYSGATGELFFGEGSRLTVL.

This clonotype was seen a handful of times. The chain combines TRBV5-1 with TRBJ2-2; a possible D gene is TRBD2 (5 bases). V dropped 5 bases and J dropped 5 bases, with 19 bases sitting between them. This CDR3 contains 16 residues. In germline, CDR1 is SGHRS, CDR2 YFSETQ. The CDR3: CASSLAPTVSTGELFF. CDR3 DNA sequence: TGCGCCAGCAGTCTAGCCCCTACTGTGTCGACCGGGGAGCTGTTTTTT.

The chain uses TRBV14 and TRBJ1-2; no clear D. Trimming took off 0 bases at V and 10 bases at J, with 12 bases between the two ends. The germline CDR1 and CDR2 sequences are SGHDN and FVKESK. The CDR3 contains 13 residues. DNA of the CDR3: TGTGCCAGCAGCCAAGATCCGACTCGCGCCTACACCTTC. It codes for CASSQDPTRAYTF.

The V gene is TRBV28, the J gene TRBJ2-2; D is unresolved. This CDR3 contains 16 residues. In germline, CDR1 is MDHEN, CDR2 SYDVKM. Trimming pared 6 bases from V and 1 base from J, leaving 15 bases between. This CDR3 reads CASRNPVIVNTGELFF. CDR3 DNA: TGTGCCAGCAGAAACCCCGTGATAGTGAACACCGGGGAGCTGTTTTTT.

About this clonotype itself: At one boundary the junction diverges from the germline segment, which might be a read error. CDR3 coding DNA: TGTGCCGGCAGTTACTCCTTGGAGGAGGATCAGCCCCAGCATTTT. Its protein product is CAGSYSLEEDQPQHF. The chain employs TRBV6-5 and TRBJ1-5, with D unclear. The CDR3 covers 15 residues. The germline V gene encodes CDR1 MNHEY and CDR2 SVGAGI.

This clonotype was detected a few times. The chain combines TRBV11-2 with TRBJ1-1; D call uncertain. V lost 1 base and J lost 0, with 12 bases in between. Germline CDR1 and CDR2: SGHAT and FQNNGV. This CDR3 has 16 residues. CDR3 in amino acids: CASSLASSGMNTEAFF. CDR3 DNA: TGTGCCAGCAGCTTAGCTAGCTCAGGAATGAACACTGAAGCTTTCTTT. Based on the CDR3 plus reference TRBV11-2 and TRBJ1-1, the full variable domain is EAGVAQSPRYKIIEKRQSVAFWCNPISGHATLYWYQQILGQGPKLLIQFQNNGVVDDSQLPKDRFSAERLKGVDSTLKIQPAKLEDSAVYLCASSLASSGMNTEAFFGQGTRLTVV.

V is TRBV5-1 and J is TRBJ1-1; unclear D gene. This CDR3 comprises 14 residues. V was pared by 1 base and J by 3 bases, with 10 bases between. Germline loops: CDR1 SGHRS, CDR2 YFSETQ. The chain's CDR3 is CASSLYLEDTEAFF. The CDR3 DNA follows: TGCGCCAGCAGCTTGTATCTGGAGGACACTGAAGCTTTCTTT. Full variable domain (rest looked up from reference TRBV5-1 and TRBJ1-1): KAGVTQTPRYLIKTRGQQVTLSCSPISGHRSVSWYQQTPGQGLQFLFEYFSETQRNKGNFPGRFSGRQFSNSRSEMNVSTLELGDSALYLCASSLYLEDTEAFFGQGTRLTVV.

This clonotype was seen ten or more times. The rearrangement links TRBV20-1 to TRBJ2-3, with D possibly being TRBD1 (5 bases). Trimming removed 5 bases at V and 3 bases at J, with 9 bases between. The CDR3 has 12 residues. Germline CDR1 and CDR2: DFQATT and SNEGSKA (reference sequence). The CDR3: CSAAKGTDTQYF. Written as DNA, the CDR3 is TGCAGTGCTGCAAAGGGGACAGATACGCAGTATTTT.

CDR3: CASSLAGELNEQFF. For the CDR3, the DNA is TGTGCCAGCAGTCTAGCGGGAGAACTCAATGAGCAGTTCTTC. V and J are TRBV28 and TRBJ2-1; TRBD2 matches 10 bases. After removal of 5 bases from V and 6 bases from J, the junction contained 4 bases not matched to a gene. The CDR3 sequence is 14 residues long. Germline CDR1 MDHEN, CDR2 SYDVKM. Based on the CDR3 plus reference TRBV28 and TRBJ2-1, the full variable domain is DVKVTQSSRYLVKRTGEKVFLECVQDMDHENMFWYRQDPGLGLRLIYFSYDVKMKEKGDIPEGYSVSREKKERFSLILESASTNQTSMYLCASSLAGELNEQFFGPGTRLTVL.

This clonotype has just a few counts. The chain joins TRBV15 to TRBJ1-1; TRBD1 is a possible D gene (5 bases). V lost 2 bases to trimming and J lost 4 bases, with 11 bases between them. CDR3 length equals 14 residues. Germline V CDR1 and CDR2: LNHNV, YYDKDF (reference sequence). DNA of the CDR3: TGTGCCACCAGCAGACCTCCTACAGGCACTGAAGCTTTCTTT. It is translated as CATSRPPTGTEAFF. Based on the CDR3 plus reference TRBV15 and TRBJ1-1, the full variable domain is DAMVIQNPRYQVTQFGKPVTLSCSQTLNHNVMYWYQQKSSQAPKLLFHYYDKDFNNEADTPDNFQSRRPNTSFCFLDIRSPGLGDTAMYLCATSRPPTGTEAFFGQGTRLTVV.